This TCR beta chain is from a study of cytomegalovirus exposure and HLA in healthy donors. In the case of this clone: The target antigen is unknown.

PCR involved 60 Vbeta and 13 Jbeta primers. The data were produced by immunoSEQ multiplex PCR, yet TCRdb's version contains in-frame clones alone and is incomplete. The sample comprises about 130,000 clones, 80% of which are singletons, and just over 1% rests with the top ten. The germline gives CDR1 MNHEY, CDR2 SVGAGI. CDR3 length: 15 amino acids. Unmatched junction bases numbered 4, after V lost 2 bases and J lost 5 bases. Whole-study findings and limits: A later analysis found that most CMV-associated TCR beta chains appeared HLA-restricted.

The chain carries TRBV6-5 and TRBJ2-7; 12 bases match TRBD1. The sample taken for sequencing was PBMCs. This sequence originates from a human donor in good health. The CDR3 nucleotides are TGTGCCAGCAGTTACCCGGGACAGGGGGCCCACGAGCAGTACTTC. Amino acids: CASSYPGQGAHEQYF.